Below are 22 T cell receptor beta chains sequenced from a single sample in a study of PD-L1 blockade in urothelial cancer. Some clones are missing from TCRdb's copy, which holds only in-frame ones; the method was immunoSEQ multiplex PCR. The sample includes 50,000 to 60,000 clones, roughly 86% of them seen just once. Sequencing was performed on PBMCs, taken around atezolizumab (anti-PD-L1) treatment. The receptors come from a man aged 45-65 years with urothelial cancer.

The gene calls are TRBV2 and TRBJ2-1; 13 positions agree with TRBD2. Germline-derived CDR1 and CDR2 are SNHLY and FYNNEI. The CDR3 contains 21 residues. Germline trimming cut 3 bases from V and 5 bases from J; bases unmatched to any gene: 19. The CDR3 reads CASSELLRTSGSRSMDNEQFF. CDR3 DNA: TGTGCCAGCAGTGAGTTATTACGGACTAGCGGGAGTCGATCTATGGACAATGAGCAGTTCTTC.

The chain joins TRBV5-6 to TRBJ2-2, with 8 bases lining up with TRBD1. With V trimmed by 4 bases and J by 1 base, 15 bases remained unmatched. This CDR3 has 19 amino acids. Germline CDR1 reads SGHDT; CDR2 reads YYEEEE. CDR3 protein: CASSRRSPPGTGNTGELFF. CDR3 nucleotides: TGTGCCAGCAGCCGCAGGTCCCCCCCCGGGACAGGGAACACCGGGGAGCTGTTTTTT.

The genes are TRBV5-4 and TRBJ1-2; D perhaps matches TRBD1 (5 bases). This CDR3 is built from 13 residues. Germline-derived CDR1 and CDR2 are SGHNT and YYREEE (reference sequence). Trimming removed 4 bases at V and 8 bases at J, with 15 bases between. The DNA for the CDR3 is TGTGCCAGCAGCCCGTCGGGGGTCGAAGGCTACACCTTC. Protein product: CASSPSGVEGYTF.

The chain recombines TRBV5-1 with TRBJ2-5, with 8 bases identical to TRBD1. Losses at the gene ends were 4 bases for V and 8 bases for J; bases not matched to a gene: 4. The CDR3 is 12 residues long. CDR1 is SGHRS, CDR2 YFSETQ, per germline. The CDR3 DNA sequence: TGCGCCAGCAGCACGACAGGGGAAACCCAGTACTTC. Its protein is CASSTTGETQYF.

The gene calls are TRBV4-1 and TRBJ2-7, with 9 bases aligning to TRBD2. Germline V lookup: CDR1 MGHRA, CDR2 YSYEKL. V was pared by 0 bases and J by 6 bases, with 12 bases of the junction left unmatched. This CDR3 comprises 17 residues. CDR3 DNA sequence: TGCGCCAGCAGCCAAGAGGTGTTGGGCGGGAGGGCGCTCGAGCAGTACTTC. Residues: CASSQEVLGGRALEQYF.

V gene TRBV9 combines with J gene TRBJ1-1; 9 positions match TRBD1. J gave up 2 bases and V 7 bases, and 6 bases lay outside the gene matches. The CDR3 runs 14 residues. Germline V lookup: CDR1 SGDLS, CDR2 YYNGEE. CDR3 in amino acids: CASGGQGINTEAFF. As DNA, the CDR3 is TGTGCCAGCGGAGGACAGGGGATCAACACTGAAGCTTTCTTT.

The rearrangement uses TRBV27 and TRBJ1-1; D is perhaps TRBD1 (6 bases). The CDR3 has 14 residues. Germline loops: CDR1 MNHEY, CDR2 SMNVEV (reference sequence). V lost 4 bases and J lost 6, with 15 bases in between. The CDR3 region is CASSYRDPSSEAFF. In DNA form, the CDR3 reads TGTGCCAGCAGTTACAGGGACCCCTCCTCTGAAGCTTTCTTT.

The V gene is TRBV5-1, the J gene TRBJ2-5; the match to TRBD2 covers 9 bases. The CDR3 extends over 16 amino acids. V was pared by 4 bases and J by 3 bases, with 10 bases of the junction left unmatched. Per germline, CDR1 SGHRS and CDR2 YFSETQ. CDR3 nucleotides: TGCGCCAGCAGCCCGGGATCGGCTAGCGGGAAAGAGACCCAGTACTTC. It translates to CASSPGSASGKETQYF.

This rearrangement joins TRBV7-8 to TRBJ2-1; 10 nucleotides match TRBD2. V shed 5 bases, J shed 8 bases, and the junction held 12 bases outside the gene matches. CDR3 length: 16 amino acids. From germline, CDR1 is SGHVS and CDR2 FQNEAQ. The CDR3 bases are TGTGCCAGCAGCCCAACCCCTAGCGGGAGTCCTTATGAGCAGTTCTTC. Translation gives CASSPTPSGSPYEQFF.

V is TRBV5-6 and J is TRBJ2-7; TRBD2 agrees at 10 bases. Trimming at V came to 4 bases and at J to 3 bases, leaving 4 bases not matched to a gene. This CDR3 region has 14 residues. Germline CDR1 SGHDT, CDR2 YYEEEE. As DNA, the CDR3 is TGTGCCAGCAGCCTTAGCGGGAGGAACTACGAGCAGTACTTC. Amino acid sequence: CASSLSGRNYEQYF.

The rearrangement uses TRBV9 and TRBJ2-3; the D gene is possibly TRBD2 (6 bases). CDR1 and CDR2 from the germline V gene are SGDLS and YYNGEE. The V gene lost 4 bases and the J gene lost 0 bases, with 15 bases spanning the gap. This CDR3 is 16 amino acids long. The CDR3 DNA reads as TGTGCCAGCAGCAGAGGGACTTCCCTTAGCACAGATACGCAGTATTTT. It yields the protein CASSRGTSLSTDTQYF.

The chain links TRBV7-9 to TRBJ1-2, with 7 bases aligning to TRBD1. CDR1 and CDR2 from the germline V gene are SEHNR and FQNEAQ (reference sequence). Trimming took 1 base from V and 8 from J; bases not matched to a gene: 10. The CDR3 spans 15 residues. The DNA of the CDR3 is TGTGCCAGCAGCTTAGTAACAGGGGCCTCTGGAGGCTACACCTTC. Translated, it gives CASSLVTGASGGYTF.

The CDR3 DNA sequence: TGCGCCAGCAGCCCTGGACAGGGGGCGCCCGGGGAGCTGTTTTTT. Its protein is CASSPGQGAPGELFF. V and J are TRBV5-1 and TRBJ2-2; TRBD1 matches 11 bases. V was pared by 4 bases and J by 6 bases, with 5 bases of the junction left unmatched. The CDR3 is 15 amino acids. Germline V gene sequence: CDR1 SGHRS, CDR2 YFSETQ. Full variable domain (rest looked up from reference TRBV5-1 and TRBJ2-2): KAGVTQTPRYLIKTRGQQVTLSCSPISGHRSVSWYQQTPGQGLQFLFEYFSETQRNKGNFPGRFSGRQFSNSRSEMNVSTLELGDSALYLCASSPGQGAPGELFFGEGSRLTVL.

J is TRBJ2-7 and V is TRBV28, with 7 bases identical to TRBD2. The CDR3 runs to 17 residues. V lost 6 bases to trimming and J lost 3 bases; unmatched junction nucleotides: 17. CDR1 MDHEN and CDR2 SYDVKM come from the germline V gene. CDR3 bases: TGTGCCAGCAGGGCAACCCTACTCGTGACGGGAGGCTACGAGCAGTACTTC. Translating it yields CASRATLLVTGGYEQYF.

V gene TRBV30 combines with J gene TRBJ2-1, with D hard to call. Germline loops: CDR1 GTSNPN, CDR2 SVGIG (reference sequence). V was pared by 3 bases and J by 0 bases, with 6 bases between. This CDR3 spans 13 amino acids. CDR3 bases: TGTGCCTGGAGCCACACCTCCTACAATGAGCAGTTCTTC. Protein product: CAWSHTSYNEQFF.

In its sample, this clone was seen a few times. This chain links TRBV19 with TRBJ1-1; 10 positions match TRBD1. The length of the CDR3 is 14 residues. J lost 1 base, V lost 6 bases, and 2 bases had no gene match. Germline V gene data show CDR1 as LNHDA and CDR2 as SQIVND (reference sequence). In DNA, the CDR3 is TGTGCCAGTAGGGACAGGGGGGGGAACACTGAAGCTTTCTTT. Residues: CASRDRGGNTEAFF. Based on the CDR3 plus reference TRBV19 and TRBJ1-1, the full variable domain is DGGITQSPKYLFRKEGQNVTLSCEQNLNHDAMYWYRQDPGQGLRLIYYSQIVNDFQKGDIAEGYSVSREKKESFPLTVTSAQKNPTAFYLCASRDRGGNTEAFFGQGTRLTVV.

The count of this clone is one. The chain combines TRBV6-5 with TRBJ2-7; a weak D match, TRBD2 (6 bases). Germline loops: CDR1 MNHEY, CDR2 SVGAGI. Trimming stripped 0 bases from V and 4 bases from J, with 13 bases between. The CDR3 length is 15 residues. The CDR3 loop reads CASSYSKVGTYEQYF. The CDR3 bases are TGTGCCAGCAGTTACTCGAAAGTAGGGACTTACGAGCAGTACTTC.

The gene calls are TRBV7-6 and TRBJ2-2; 7 nucleotides match TRBD2. The trim removed 2 bases at V and 6 bases at J, leaving 6 bases unmatched. Germline V gives CDR1 SGHVS, CDR2 FNYEAQ. This CDR3 region has 15 residues. The CDR3 protein is CASSLMRESSGELFF. The CDR3, as DNA: TGTGCCAGCAGCTTAATGCGGGAGTCGTCCGGGGAGCTGTTTTTT.

V and J are TRBV2 and TRBJ2-7, with D possibly TRBD2 on 6 matching bases. Looked up from germline, CDR1 is SNHLY and CDR2 is FYNNEI. The V end was cut by 3 bases, the J end by 7 bases, with 10 bases between. The length of the CDR3 is 12 residues. The DNA for the CDR3 is TGTGCCAGCAGTGAGAGCGGGCGGGAGCAGTACTTC. This gives the protein CASSESGREQYF. Together with reference TRBV2 and TRBJ2-7, the CDR3 gives the full variable domain: EPEVTQTPSHQVTQMGQEVILRCVPISNHLYFYWYRQILGQKVEFLVSFYNNEISEKSEIFDDQFSVERPDGSNFTLKIRSTKLEDSAMYFCASSESGREQYFGPGTRLTVT.

The V call is TRBV5-5, the J call TRBJ2-2, with a weak D call TRBD2 (5 bases). The CDR3 has 15 residues. Between the trimmed V and J ends, which lost 4 bases and 6 bases, there was a span of 16 bases. Germline CDR1 and CDR2: SGHKS and YYEKEE (reference sequence). CDR3 in amino acids: CASSNPSNQAGELFF. The CDR3 coding sequence is TGTGCCAGCAGCAACCCTAGCAATCAGGCCGGGGAGCTGTTTTTT.

V is TRBV11-2 and J is TRBJ2-7, with TRBD1 identical over 7 bases. CDR1 SGHAT and CDR2 FQNNGV come from the germline V gene. CDR3 length: 14 amino acids. V was clipped by 7 bases and J by 1 base; unmatched bases: 7. The CDR3 nucleotides read TGTGCCAGCACCCTGGGACAGCTATCCTACGAGCAGTACTTC. Encoded protein: CASTLGQLSYEQYF.

The chain links TRBV27 to TRBJ2-1; TRBD2 matches 10 bases. Germline lookup yields CDR1 MNHEY and CDR2 SMNVEV (reference sequence). The CDR3 loop spans 17 amino acids. Trimming at V came to 5 bases and at J to 5 bases, leaving 12 bases not matched to a gene. CDR3 nucleotide sequence: TGTGCCAGCAGTCCACCGTCTAGCGGGAGTTTCGACAATGAGCAGTTCTTC. Translated, it gives CASSPPSSGSFDNEQFF.